The rows below give T cell receptor beta chains drawn from one sample of a study of CD8 T cells in ankylosing spondylitis. TCRdb fed the 5' RACE reads into MiXCR, producing one record per CDR3 protein. The sample shows tens of thousands of distinct CDR3 sequences, approximately 10% of them seen only once. Sequenced: blood, either unsorted or a sorted T cell fraction (not recorded which). The receptors derive from a male donor with ankylosing spondylitis or in good health (not recorded which). CDR3s leave out the opening cysteine and the closing phenylalanine or tryptophan.

j_call v_call cdr3_aa
TRBJ1-5 TRBV20-1 SARDSRGGSNQPQH
TRBJ2-1 TRBV4-3 ASSHPRGSTGTGSYNEQF
TRBJ2-5 TRBV7-8 ASAPSAQETQY
TRBJ1-4 TRBV19 ASWDPTNEKLF
TRBJ2-5 TRBV10-3 AISESSGRQETQY
TRBJ2-2 TRBV11-2 ASSSRLAQTGELF
TRBJ2-1 TRBV28 ASSSTSPGLGYNEQF
TRBJ2-7 TRBV20-1 SAHTSGMYEQY
TRBJ2-5 TRBV7-7 ASTNLAFQETQY
TRBJ2-7 TRBV29-1 SVEGGGSGVYEQY
TRBJ2-2 TRBV6-1 ASSQMTGNTGELF
TRBJ2-2 TRBV24-1 ATSELFTGELF
TRBJ2-1 TRBV3-1 ASSQDLGPTRVYEQF
TRBJ2-3 TRBV13 ASTPRLGSSGDTQY
TRBJ2-1 TRBV27 ASTTGHDNEQF
TRBJ2-5 TRBV9 ASSSQAAGQETQY
TRBJ2-7 TRBV5-4 ASSVGSYEQY
TRBJ1-2 TRBV2 ASSPSPFGGYT
TRBJ2-5 TRBV7-2 ATTPDRAKQETQY
TRBJ2-2 TRBV12-3/TRBV12-4 ASSPAARANTGELF
TRBJ2-7 TRBV18 ASSPKEDTDYEQY
TRBJ2-2 TRBV5-1 ASSDSGSTGELF
TRBJ2-3 TRBV5-1 ASRWGTGKGDTQY
TRBJ2-5 TRBV12-3/TRBV12-4 ASSYLPSRETQY
TRBJ1-2 TRBV29-1 SVGPDRNYGYT
TRBJ2-5 TRBV20-1 SARVTTKQETQY
TRBJ2-1 TRBV5-5 ASSLDIESSYNEQF
TRBJ1-4 TRBV6-1 ASMAPGTEKLF
TRBJ1-2 TRBV29-1 SVAGIEANYGYT
TRBJ2-7 TRBV20-1 SARTGQGDEQY
TRBJ2-2 TRBV4-3 ASSLGTSGNTGELFF
TRBJ2-7 TRBV20-1 SAWGEGPYEQY
TRBJ2-1 TRBV5-6 ASSPRGNSYNEQF
TRBJ2-1 TRBV5-6 ASSLPSGTYNEQF
TRBJ2-1 TRBV7-6 ASSTLAETSSYNEQF
TRBJ2-4 TRBV2 ASSERQSSWDIQY
TRBJ1-1 TRBV29-1 SARRDREPF
TRBJ1-1 TRBV29-1 SVTVRIYTEAF
TRBJ2-5 TRBV5-6 ASSLVLKETQY
TRBJ2-3 TRBV7-2 ASSLEGSTYTDTQY
TRBJ2-1 TRBV3-1 ASSPQFGGPSNEQF
TRBJ1-4 TRBV20-1 SAATGNSFNEKLF
TRBJ2-1 TRBV20-1 SARTSGSHTLNQQF
TRBJ2-1 TRBV12-3/TRBV12-4 ASSALESRSNEQF
TRBJ2-1 TRBV2 ASRATSGMFGEQF
TRBJ2-3 TRBV20-1 SARPRLAARTDTQY
TRBJ2-4 TRBV7-2 ASSLVWGVSKNIQY
TRBJ2-1 TRBV15 ATSREWGGRNNEQF
TRBJ2-7 TRBV10-3 AISDPLNYEQY
TRBJ2-7 TRBV10-3 AISSSGSSYEQY
TRBJ2-3 TRBV15 ATSRDFGQFTDTQY
TRBJ1-5 TRBV20-1 SAPGGGTGGNQPQH
TRBJ2-3 TRBV4-1 ASSQDRVGAGGTQY